One and the same sample provided the 19 T cell receptor beta chains below, sequenced in a study of Siglec-9 on CD8 T cells in melanoma. Profiled with immunoSEQ multiplex PCR; TCRdb holds only in-frame clones, not every one. The data contain 29,000 or so clones, about 80% of them singletons. The sequenced sample consisted of Siglec-9- CD8+ T cells sorted from blood. These receptors were collected from a human donor in good health.

The genes are TRBV5-1 and TRBJ2-3, with D uncertain. This CDR3 contains 16 residues. The V end was cut by 4 bases, the J end by 0 bases, with 15 bases between. Per the germline V gene, CDR1 is SGHRS and CDR2 is YFSETQ. The CDR3 protein is CASSPVEGPSTDTQYF. In DNA, the CDR3 is TGCGCCAGCAGCCCGGTTGAAGGGCCCAGCACAGATACGCAGTATTTT.

V and J are TRBV5-1 and TRBJ2-5; D not resolved. The germline gives CDR1 SGHRS, CDR2 YFSETQ. There are 14 residues in the CDR3. The V and J ends lost 1 base and 1 base respectively, with 8 bases between them. CDR3 sequence (DNA): TGCGCCAGCAGCTTGCCCCGAGGCCAAGAGACCCAGTACTTC. Translating it yields CASSLPRGQETQYF.

In this sample, this clone turned up once. The chain employs TRBV27 and TRBJ2-7, with 9 bases lining up with TRBD1. Germline lookup yields CDR1 MNHEY and CDR2 SMNVEV (reference sequence). The J segment lost 1 base and the V segment lost 5 bases, leaving 3 bases of the junction unmatched. The CDR3 runs 14 residues. The CDR3 sequence: CASSTGTGSYEQYF. In DNA, the CDR3 is TGTGCCAGCAGTACCGGGACAGGGTCCTACGAGCAGTACTTC.

V gene TRBV4-1 combines with J gene TRBJ2-7; D possibly corresponds to TRBD1 (8 bases). The CDR3 is 16 amino acids. Germline V lookup: CDR1 MGHRA, CDR2 YSYEKL. V lost 4 bases to trimming and J lost 2 bases, with 18 bases between them. DNA for the CDR3: TGCGCCAGCAGCCGTCACACAGGGGGAGGGCCCTACGAGCAGTACTTC. Translating it yields CASSRHTGGGPYEQYF.

The chain couples TRBV12-5 to TRBJ2-3; D is unresolved. The germline gives CDR1 LGHNT, CDR2 FRNRAP. The CDR3 is 15 amino acids. V lost 8 bases and J lost 5, with 20 bases in between. The CDR3 is CASNYLTYKGDTQYF. CDR3 bases: TGTGCTAGTAATTACCTGACATATAAAGGAGATACGCAGTATTTT.

V gene TRBV30 combines with J gene TRBJ2-1, with D unclear. This CDR3 is 11 amino acids long. Looked up from germline, CDR1 is GTSNPN and CDR2 is SVGIG (reference sequence). V lost 3 bases to trimming and J lost 9 bases, with 9 bases between them. DNA for the CDR3: TGTGCCTGGAGGCAACAGAGTGAGCAGTTCTTC. This sequence encodes CAWRQQSEQFF. Full variable domain (outside the CDR3, taken from reference TRBV30 and TRBJ2-1): SQTIHQWPATLVQPVGSPLSLECTVEGTSNPNLYWYRQAAGRGLQLLFYSVGIGQISSEVPQNLSASRPQDRQFILSSKKLLLSDSGFYLCAWRQQSEQFFGPGTRLTVL.

This chain uses TRBV7-8 with TRBJ2-5; D ambiguous. Germline loops: CDR1 SGHVS, CDR2 FQNEAQ. CDR3 length: 13 residues. V dropped 2 bases and J dropped 3 bases, with 7 bases sitting between them. The CDR3 region has the DNA TGTGCCAGCAGCTTATCGGTTAAAGAGACCCAGTACTTC. This encodes CASSLSVKETQYF.

The chain uses TRBV4-1 and TRBJ1-1; D unresolved. The CDR3 is 14 amino acids. Trimming pared 0 bases from V and 2 bases from J, leaving 7 bases between. Germline V lookup: CDR1 MGHRA, CDR2 YSYEKL. The DNA of the CDR3 is TGCGCCAGCAGCCAAGACGGACGCAACACTGAAGCTTTCTTT. Its protein product is CASSQDGRNTEAFF.

For the CDR3, the DNA is TGTGCCAGCAGCTTAGCGGCTAGCGGGATTTACAATGAGCAGTTCTTC. Translation: CASSLAASGIYNEQFF. This chain uses TRBV11-2 with TRBJ2-1; 9 positions match TRBD2. CDR3 size: 16 residues. V gave up 1 base and J gave up 4 bases; unmatched junction bases: 5. Germline V gene lookup returns CDR1 SGHAT and CDR2 FQNNGV.

V is TRBV4-2 and J is TRBJ1-5; D call uncertain. Trimming took 1 base from V and 3 from J, leaving 7 bases between them. The CDR3 totals 14 residues. Germline CDR1 reads LGHNA; CDR2 reads YNFKEQ. For the CDR3, the DNA is TGTGCCAGCAGCCAAGTTGAAGACAATCAGCCCCAGCATTTT. Its protein product is CASSQVEDNQPQHF.

The V call is TRBV5-4, the J call TRBJ1-2; 8 bases are shared with TRBD1. The CDR3 totals 16 residues. After removal of 4 bases from V and 0 bases from J, the junction contained 8 bases not matched to a gene. Germline CDR1 reads SGHNT; CDR2 reads YYREEE (reference sequence). This CDR3 reads CASSPDRGIANYGYTF. CDR3 coding DNA: TGTGCCAGCAGCCCCGACAGGGGCATAGCTAACTATGGCTACACCTTC. The whole variable domain, filled in from reference TRBV5-4 and TRBJ1-2, reads ETGVTQSPTHLIKTRGQQVTLRCSSQSGHNTVSWYQQALGQGPQFIFQYYREEENGRGNFPPRFSGLQFPNYSSELNVNALELDDSALYLCASSPDRGIANYGYTFGSGTRLTVV.

This clone occurred once. V and J are TRBV2 and TRBJ2-2; D is undetermined. The CDR3 is made up of 14 amino acids. From germline, CDR1 is SNHLY and CDR2 FYNNEI. The V end was cut by 1 base, the J end by 4 bases, with 7 bases between. The CDR3, as DNA: TGTGCCAGCAGTGAAGGTGTGGTCACCGGGGAGCTGTTTTTT. It is translated as CASSEGVVTGELFF.

This rearrangement joins TRBV25-1 to TRBJ2-7; possible D gene TRBD2, 7 bases. This CDR3 spans 13 amino acids. V shed 9 bases and J shed 4 bases, with 16 bases lying between them. CDR1 and CDR2 (germline): MGHDK, SYGVNS. The CDR3 reads CARGAGVSYEQYV. The CDR3 DNA reads TGTGCCAGGGGGGCGGGGGTATCATACGAGCAGTACGTC.

This chain uses TRBV30 with TRBJ1-3; 7 positions match TRBD1. This CDR3 contains 14 residues. The J segment lost 4 bases and the V segment lost 0 bases, leaving 3 bases of the junction unmatched. Germline V gives CDR1 GTSNPN, CDR2 SVGIG (reference sequence). The CDR3 sequence is CAWSVVDRGNTIYF. DNA for the CDR3: TGTGCCTGGAGTGTAGTGGACAGGGGAAACACCATATATTTT.

The V call is TRBV27, the J call TRBJ2-7; 10 nucleotides line up with TRBD1. This CDR3 contains 15 residues. Germline loops: CDR1 MNHEY, CDR2 SMNVEV (reference sequence). J gave up 6 bases and V 6 bases, and 11 bases lay outside the gene matches. CDR3 in DNA: TGTGCCAGCAGCCTCACCGGGACAGGGGTACGCGAGCAGTACTTC. Translation gives CASSLTGTGVREQYF.

This chain joins TRBV7-9 and TRBJ1-2; TRBD1 matches 7 bases. The V gene's germline CDR1 is SEHNR and CDR2 FQNEAQ (reference sequence). This CDR3 has 14 amino acids. Unmatched junction bases numbered 10, after V lost 4 bases and J lost 8 bases. The CDR3 DNA is TGTGCCAGCAGCTGGACGACAGGGCCGGGCGGCTACACCTTC. Its protein is CASSWTTGPGGYTF.

This rearrangement joins TRBV5-5 to TRBJ2-2, with a tentative D call TRBD1 (6 bases). The ends were cut back, 4 bases at V and 2 bases at J, with 12 bases in the middle. The CDR3 has 15 amino acids. Looked up from germline, CDR1 is SGHKS and CDR2 is YYEKEE (reference sequence). The CDR3 here is CASSMDSLNTGELFF. In nucleotides, the CDR3 is TGTGCCAGCAGCATGGACAGCCTTAACACCGGGGAGCTGTTTTTT. The full variable domain, with the rest looked up from reference TRBV5-5 and TRBJ2-2, is DAGVTQSPTHLIKTRGQQVTLRCSPISGHKSVSWYQQVLGQGPQFIFQYYEKEERGRGNFPDRFSARQFPNYSSELNVNALLLGDSALYLCASSMDSLNTGELFFGEGSRLTVL.

The chain couples TRBV27 to TRBJ2-7; 8 bases are shared with TRBD2. After removal of 7 bases from V and 6 bases from J, the junction contained 8 bases not matched to a gene. This CDR3 has 13 amino acids. In germline, CDR1 is MNHEY, CDR2 SMNVEV (reference sequence). The CDR3 DNA sequence: TGTGCCAGCAAGAATAGCGGGGCGGGCGAGCAGTACTTC. It encodes CASKNSGAGEQYF.

The chain uses TRBV19 and TRBJ2-3; tentative D call: TRBD2 (6 bases). V lost 1 base to trimming and J lost 6 bases, with 8 bases between them. This CDR3 comprises 13 residues. The germline CDR1 and CDR2 sequences are LNHDA and SQIVND (reference sequence). CDR3 DNA: TGTGCCAGTAGTATAGCGGCGGGGGATACGCAGTATTTT. Amino acids: CASSIAAGDTQYF.